Sequencing of this T cell receptor (beta chain) was carried out in a study of blood T cell repertoires in COVID-19. Trimming took 5 bases from V and 2 from J, leaving 15 bases between them. CDR3 length equals 16 residues. The germline CDR1 and CDR2 sequences are MDHEN and SYDVKM. Repertoires were generated with immunoSEQ multiplex PCR, while TCRdb's copy carries only in-frame clones and drops some. The sample holds some 490,000 clones, roughly nine tenths seen once. All enrollees were roughly 18 to 95 years old and from 20 to 30 US areas. For recovered donors of Cohort 3, there were two negative PCRs, clearance, or symptom resolution.

V gene TRBV28 combines with J gene TRBJ1-4; D gene ambiguous. Sequences were obtained from PBMCs or T cells enriched from blood (not recorded which). The receptor's source is a woman aged 60-70 years who had recovered from COVID-19. CDR3 amino acids: CASSGSRRFTNEKLFF. The CDR3 region has the DNA TGTGCCAGCAGTGGATCCAGGAGGTTTACTAATGAAAAACTGTTTTTT.